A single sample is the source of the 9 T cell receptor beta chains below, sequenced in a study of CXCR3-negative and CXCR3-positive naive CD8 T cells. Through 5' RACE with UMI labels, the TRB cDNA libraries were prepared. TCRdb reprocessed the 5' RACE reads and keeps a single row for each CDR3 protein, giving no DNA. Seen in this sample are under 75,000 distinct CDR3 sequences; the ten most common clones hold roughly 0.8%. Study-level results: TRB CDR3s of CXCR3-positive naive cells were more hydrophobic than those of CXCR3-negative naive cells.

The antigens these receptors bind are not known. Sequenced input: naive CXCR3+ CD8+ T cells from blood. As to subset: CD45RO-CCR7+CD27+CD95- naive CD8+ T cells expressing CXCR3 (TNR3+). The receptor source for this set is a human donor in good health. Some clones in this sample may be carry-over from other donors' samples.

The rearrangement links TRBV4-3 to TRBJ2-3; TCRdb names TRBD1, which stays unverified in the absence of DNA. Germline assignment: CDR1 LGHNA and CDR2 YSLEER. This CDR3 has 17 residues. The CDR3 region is CASSQSLAVDPLDTQYF.

CDR3 amino acids: CASSRGGADEQYF. The rearrangement joins TRBV21-1 to TRBJ2-7; lacking DNA, the TRBD1 call made by TCRdb goes unchecked. TRBV21-1 is noted as a pseudogene. The CDR3 has 13 residues.

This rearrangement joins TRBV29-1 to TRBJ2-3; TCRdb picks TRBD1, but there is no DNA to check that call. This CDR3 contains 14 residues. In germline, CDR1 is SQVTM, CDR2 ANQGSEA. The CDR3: CSVEVGGRADTQYF.

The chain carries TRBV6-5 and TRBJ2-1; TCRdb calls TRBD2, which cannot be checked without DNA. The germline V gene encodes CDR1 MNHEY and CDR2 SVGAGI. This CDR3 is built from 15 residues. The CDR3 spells CASSPSGSLYNEQFF.

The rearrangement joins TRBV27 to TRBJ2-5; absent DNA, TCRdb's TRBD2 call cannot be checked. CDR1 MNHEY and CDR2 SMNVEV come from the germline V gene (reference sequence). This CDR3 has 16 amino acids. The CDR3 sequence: CASSSVSGGSQETQYF.

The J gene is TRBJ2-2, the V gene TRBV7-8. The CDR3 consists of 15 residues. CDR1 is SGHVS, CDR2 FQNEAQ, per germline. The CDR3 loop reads CASSFRLSHTGELFF.

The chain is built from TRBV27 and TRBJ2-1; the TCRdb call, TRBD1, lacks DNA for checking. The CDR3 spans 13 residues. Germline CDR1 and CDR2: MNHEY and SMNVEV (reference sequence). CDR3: CASRLTGTYEQFF.

CDR3 in amino acids: CASSNPSGQYTGELFF. This chain joins TRBV4-3 and TRBJ2-2; TCRdb selects TRBD1, and the lack of DNA leaves this call unchecked. The CDR3 runs to 16 residues. Germline V gives CDR1 LGHNA, CDR2 YSLEER.

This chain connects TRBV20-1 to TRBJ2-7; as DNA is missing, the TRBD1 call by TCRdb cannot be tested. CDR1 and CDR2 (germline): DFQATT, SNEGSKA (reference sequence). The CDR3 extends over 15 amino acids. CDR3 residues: CSALPNRDTSYEQYF.